This T cell receptor (beta chain) was captured in a study of OX40 agonist ivuxolimab in advanced cancers. About the research overall: Patients received ivuxolimab, an agonistic anti-OX40 (CD134) antibody.

Using immunoSEQ multiplex PCR, the repertoire was profiled, and TCRdb retains in-frame clones only, with some absent. The table shows around 55,000 clones, with approximately 84% occurring only once. This clone was recorded a few times. CDR1 is MGHRA and CDR2 is YSYEKL in the germline V gene. The V gene lost 4 bases and the J gene lost 1 base, with 22 bases spanning the gap. This CDR3 spans 18 amino acids. This sample comprised CD4+ or CD8+ T cells sorted from blood, obtained in a trial of the OX40 agonist ivuxolimab. This receptor was taken from an adult with an advanced solid tumor such as melanoma, head and neck, liver or kidney cancer. The chain has TRBV4-1 and TRBJ1-1; tentatively, D is TRBD1 (5 bases). CDR3 loop: CASSPRSNGGAWNTEAFF. CDR3 nucleotides: TGCGCCAGCAGCCCCCGTTCGAATGGCGGGGCATGGAACACTGAAGCTTTCTTT.